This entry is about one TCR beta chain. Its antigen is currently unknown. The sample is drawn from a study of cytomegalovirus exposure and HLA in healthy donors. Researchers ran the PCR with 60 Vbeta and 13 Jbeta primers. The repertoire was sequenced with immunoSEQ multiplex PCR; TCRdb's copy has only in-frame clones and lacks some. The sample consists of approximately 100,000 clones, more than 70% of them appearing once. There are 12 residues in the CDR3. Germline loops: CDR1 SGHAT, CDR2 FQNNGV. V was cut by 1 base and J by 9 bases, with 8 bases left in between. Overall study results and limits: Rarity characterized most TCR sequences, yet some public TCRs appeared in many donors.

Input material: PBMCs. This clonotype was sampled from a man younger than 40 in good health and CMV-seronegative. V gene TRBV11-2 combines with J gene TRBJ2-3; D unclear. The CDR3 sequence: CASSLVPETQYF. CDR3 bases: TGTGCCAGCAGCTTAGTCCCGGAGACGCAGTATTTT.